Below are 21 T cell receptor beta chains sequenced from a single sample in a study of cytomegalovirus exposure and HLA in healthy donors. 13 Jbeta primers and 60 Vbeta primers were used for the PCR. The method was immunoSEQ multiplex PCR; TCRdb's version includes in-frame clones alone and lacks a portion of them. The sample has around 130,000 clones; 70% to 80% are singletons. The sequencing input was PBMCs. These receptor sequences come from a man over 45 in good health and CMV-seronegative.

The chain uses TRBV28 and TRBJ2-7; a weak D match, TRBD2 (6 bases). The V end lost 6 bases, the J end lost 3 bases, and 21 bases lay between the germline ends. CDR3 size: 16 residues. The germline V gene has CDR1 MDHEN and CDR2 SYDVKM. The CDR3 DNA reads as TGTGCCAGCAGCCCATCCCTGGGGGACTCGGGCTACGAGCAGTACTTC. It specifies CASSPSLGDSGYEQYF.

This clone was detected once. The CDR3: CASSFLTGELFF. The DNA of the CDR3 is TGTGCCAGCAGTTTCCTCACCGGGGAGCTGTTTTTT. The chain uses TRBV27 and TRBJ2-2; D is unresolved. The V and J ends lost 3 bases and 4 bases respectively, with 3 bases between them. CDR1 is MNHEY and CDR2 is SMNVEV in the germline V gene (reference sequence). This CDR3 comprises 12 residues.

The rearrangement links TRBV18 to TRBJ1-3; the match to TRBD1 covers 10 bases. The CDR3 contains 16 residues. Trimming cost V 3 bases and J 6 bases; bases outside gene matches: 8. Germline values: CDR1 KGHSH, CDR2 LQKENI. CDR3 bases: TGTGCCAGCTCACCGAAGGGGACAGGGGAGAAAAACACCATATATTTT. Encoded protein: CASSPKGTGEKNTIYF.

The chain carries TRBV27 and TRBJ2-1, with 9 bases lining up with TRBD1. The trim removed 5 bases at V and 0 bases at J, leaving 2 bases unmatched. CDR3 length: 15 residues. Per germline, CDR1 MNHEY and CDR2 SMNVEV (reference sequence). CDR3 amino acids: CASSPTGGSYNEQFF. CDR3 sequence (DNA): TGTGCCAGCAGTCCGACAGGGGGCTCCTACAATGAGCAGTTCTTC.

This clone showed up just a few times. This chain connects TRBV6-1 to TRBJ1-5; perhaps TRBD1 as D (6 bases). V was cut by 1 base and J by 0 bases, with 10 bases left in between. The germline gives CDR1 MNHNS, CDR2 SASEGT. The length of the CDR3 is 16 residues. In DNA form, the CDR3 reads TGTGCCAGCAGTGAAGTAGGGGGATATAGCAATCAGCCCCAGCATTTT. This encodes CASSEVGGYSNQPQHF.

The chain joins TRBV7-2 to TRBJ2-5; 7 nucleotides line up with TRBD2. Germline V lookup: CDR1 SGHTA, CDR2 FQGNSA. The CDR3 consists of 13 residues. Trimming at V came to 4 bases and at J to 4 bases, leaving 3 bases not matched to a gene. The DNA for the CDR3 is TGTGCCAGCAGCTCCAGACTAGCAGAGACCCAGTACTTC. Protein product: CASSSRLAETQYF.

This chain's CDR3 is CASSPDRGADTQYF. The CDR3 nucleotides are TGTGCCAGCAGCCCCGACAGGGGGGCAGATACGCAGTATTTT. This sequence joins TRBV9 and TRBJ2-3; TRBD1 aligns across 9 bases. The V gene end was trimmed by 4 bases and the J gene end by 4 bases; junction bases not matched to a gene: 4. The CDR3 is made up of 14 amino acids. Germline V gene data show CDR1 as SGDLS and CDR2 as YYNGEE. The complete variable domain, with remaining parts taken from reference TRBV9 and TRBJ2-3, reads DSGVTQTPKHLITATGQRVTLRCSPRSGDLSVYWYQQSLDQGLQFLIQYYNGEERAKGNILERFSAQQFPDLHSELNLSSLELGDSALYFCASSPDRGADTQYFGPGTRLTVL.

The chain joins TRBV19 to TRBJ1-5; 7 nucleotides align to TRBD1. This CDR3 has 15 residues. Germline V gene sequence: CDR1 LNHDA, CDR2 SQIVND (reference sequence). The V and J ends lost 1 base and 4 bases, in that order; junction bases with no gene match: 4. CDR3 loop: CASSIGTGSNQPQHF. CDR3 nucleotide sequence: TGTGCCAGTAGTATAGGGACAGGCTCTAATCAGCCCCAGCATTTT.

This sequence joins TRBV2 and TRBJ1-5; 10 nucleotides match TRBD1. The J segment lost 1 base and the V segment lost 5 bases, leaving 8 bases of the junction unmatched. Germline V gene data show CDR1 as SNHLY and CDR2 as FYNNEI. The CDR3 extends over 17 amino acids. The CDR3 is CASSPIGTGVSNQPQHF. The CDR3 region has the DNA TGTGCCAGCAGTCCAATTGGGACAGGGGTCAGCAATCAGCCCCAGCATTTT.

The chain is built from TRBV28 and TRBJ1-5, with a tentative D call TRBD1 (6 bases). Trimming left V 3 bases short and J 11 bases short, with 11 bases between. This CDR3 is built from 12 residues. Germline CDR1 MDHEN, CDR2 SYDVKM. The CDR3 spells CASSFWPGAQHF. In nucleotides, the CDR3 is TGTGCCAGCAGTTTTTGGCCAGGGGCCCAGCATTTT.

This chain joins TRBV28 and TRBJ1-2; 8 bases fit TRBD1. Germline CDR1 reads MDHEN; CDR2 reads SYDVKM. This CDR3 contains 15 residues. V shed 1 base, J shed 4 bases, and the junction held 5 bases outside the gene matches. The CDR3 DNA sequence: TGTGCCAGCAGTTTATCCGCCGGGACAGGCTATGGCTACACCTTC. Translating gives CASSLSAGTGYGYTF.

V is TRBV27 and J is TRBJ2-5, with a weak D call TRBD2 (7 bases). V lost 3 bases and J 3 bases, leaving 11 bases between the germline ends. Germline V lookup: CDR1 MNHEY, CDR2 SMNVEV (reference sequence). This CDR3 is 14 amino acids long. The CDR3 protein is CASSLWGGKETQYF. The CDR3 DNA sequence: TGTGCCAGCAGTTTGTGGGGGGGCAAAGAGACCCAGTACTTC.

V usage is TRBV2 and J usage is TRBJ2-5; TRBD1 is a possible D gene (5 bases). The CDR3 length is 16 residues. Germline loops: CDR1 SNHLY, CDR2 FYNNEI. The V gene lost 6 bases and the J gene lost 1 base, with 18 bases spanning the gap. CDR3 nucleotide sequence: TGTGCCAGCAGGCGAATTCTGGGGCGGCCCCAAGAGACCCAGTACTTC. Protein sequence: CASRRILGRPQETQYF.

The CDR3 is CASSEDPGSSYEQYF. The DNA for the CDR3 is TGTGCCAGCAGTGAAGATCCGGGGAGCTCCTACGAGCAGTACTTC. V gene TRBV6-1 combines with J gene TRBJ2-7; possibly TRBD2 for D (5 bases). With 1 base removed from V and 0 bases from J, the gap between germline ends came to 10 bases. The CDR3 contains 15 residues. The V gene's germline CDR1 is MNHNS and CDR2 SASEGT.

This clone has a handful of counts. The chain uses TRBV5-1 and TRBJ1-3, with 9 bases lining up with TRBD1. Looked up from germline, CDR1 is SGHRS and CDR2 is YFSETQ. V trimming: 4 bases; J trimming: 3 bases; junction bases outside the gene matches: 8. The CDR3 length is 16 residues. DNA of the CDR3: TGCGCCAGCAGCCCCGGAGGGACAGGGCGTGGAAACACCATATATTTT. It translates to CASSPGGTGRGNTIYF.

The V call is TRBV5-5, the J call TRBJ1-2; 9 nucleotides agree with TRBD1. Trimming took 1 base from V and 6 from J; bases not matched to a gene: 4. The CDR3 totals 14 residues. Germline V gives CDR1 SGHKS, CDR2 YYEKEE (reference sequence). CDR3: CASSLQQGADGYTF. The CDR3 DNA reads as TGTGCCAGCAGCTTGCAACAGGGGGCGGATGGCTACACCTTC.

V gene TRBV7-9 combines with J gene TRBJ2-2, with 14 bases lining up with TRBD2. The CDR3 totals 17 residues. V trimming: 4 bases; J trimming: 7 bases; junction bases outside the gene matches: 8. From germline, CDR1 is SEHNR and CDR2 FQNEAQ (reference sequence). The CDR3 region has the DNA TGTGCCAGCAGCTCGGGGACTAGCGGGAGTGAAGTCGGGGAGCTGTTTTTT. Its protein product is CASSSGTSGSEVGELFF. The full variable domain, with the rest looked up from reference TRBV7-9 and TRBJ2-2, is DTGVSQNPRHKITKRGQNVTFRCDPISEHNRLYWYRQTLGQGPEFLTYFQNEAQLEKSRLLSDRFSAERPKGSFSTLEIQRTEQGDSAMYLCASSSGTSGSEVGELFFGEGSRLTVL.

This chain links TRBV30 with TRBJ1-5, with 9 bases matching TRBD1. The V gene's germline CDR1 is GTSNPN and CDR2 SVGIG (reference sequence). This CDR3 spans 13 amino acids. The ends lost 1 base at V and 6 bases at J; junction bases unmatched: 1. The CDR3 DNA sequence: TGTGCCTGGAGTGAACAGGGGGCTCAGCCCCAGCATTTT. As protein: CAWSEQGAQPQHF.

This clone was seen a single time. V gene TRBV7-9 combines with J gene TRBJ2-3, with TRBD2 matching over 9 bases. Germline V lookup: CDR1 SEHNR, CDR2 FQNEAQ (reference sequence). The CDR3 sequence is 15 residues long. Trimming took 5 bases from V and 4 from J; bases not matched to a gene: 7. The CDR3 region is CASSTLSGRADTQYF. CDR3 in DNA: TGTGCCAGCAGCACCCTTAGCGGGAGAGCAGATACGCAGTATTTT.

The CDR3 is CASSLGTAAMNTEAFF. The CDR3 bases are TGTGCCAGCAGCCTAGGGACAGCTGCCATGAACACTGAAGCTTTCTTT. The genes are TRBV4-2 and TRBJ1-1; TRBD1 matches 7 bases. The CDR3 is made up of 16 amino acids. Germline loops: CDR1 LGHNA, CDR2 YNFKEQ. J lost 0 bases, V lost 4 bases, and 8 bases had no gene match.

This rearrangement joins TRBV2 to TRBJ2-7, with 9 bases aligning to TRBD2. CDR3 length: 16 amino acids. With 8 bases clipped from V and 7 bases from J, the junction kept 18 bases outside the gene matches. Germline CDR1 reads SNHLY; CDR2 reads FYNNEI. The CDR3 spells CASGSLRGRALGEQYF. In DNA form, the CDR3 reads TGTGCCAGCGGGAGTTTACGCGGGAGGGCCTTGGGGGAGCAGTACTTC.